The 16 T cell receptor beta chains below come from one sample, sequenced in a study of cytomegalovirus exposure and HLA in healthy donors. The PCR used 60 Vbeta and 13 Jbeta primers. Libraries were prepared by immunoSEQ multiplex PCR; TCRdb keeps only in-frame clonotypes and omits some of them. The repertoire holds about 130,000 clones, with more than 9% as singletons. Material for sequencing was PBMCs. The receptors stem from a woman younger than 35 in good health and CMV-seropositive.

The V call is TRBV4-1, the J call TRBJ2-1; TRBD2 matches at 11 bases. Losses at the gene ends were 3 bases for V and 9 bases for J; bases not matched to a gene: 7. The CDR3 length is 15 residues. CDR1 is MGHRA and CDR2 is YSYEKL in the germline V gene. The DNA of the CDR3 is TGCGCCAGCAGCCAGGAAATGACTAGCGGGATTGAGCAGTTCTTC. Protein sequence: CASSQEMTSGIEQFF.

This clone showed up just a few times. The rearrangement uses TRBV30 and TRBJ1-1; D call uncertain. The CDR3 totals 13 residues. V was shortened by 5 bases and J by 5 bases, with 15 bases between the two germline ends. CDR1 and CDR2 (germline): GTSNPN, SVGIG (reference sequence). CDR3 DNA: TGTGCCTGGGACGACGGAGCCGGGACTGAAGCTTTCTTT. Its translation is CAWDDGAGTEAFF.

The gene calls are TRBV6-1 and TRBJ1-5, with unresolved D. V was clipped by 2 bases and J by 7 bases, with 12 bases between them. Germline loops: CDR1 MNHNS, CDR2 SASEGT. The CDR3 spans 14 residues. CDR3 region: CASSEISGRQPQHF. CDR3 DNA: TGTGCCAGCAGTGAAATATCGGGGAGACAGCCCCAGCATTTT.

Notes on this clone: One end of the junction fails to match germline, which may point to a read error. The rearrangement uses TRBV7-7 and TRBJ2-3, with 9 bases lining up with TRBD1. Germline CDR1 SSHAT, CDR2 FNYEAQ (reference sequence). The CDR3 runs to 15 residues. CDR3 amino acids: CASSQGTGTTDTQYF. The CDR3, as DNA: TGTGCTAGCAGCCAAGGGACAGGGACCACAGATACGCAGTATTTT. Variable domain in full (rest from reference TRBV7-7 and TRBJ2-3): GAGVSQSPRYKVTKRGQDVTLRCDPISSHATLYWYQQALGQGPEFLTYFNYEAQPDKSGLPSDRFSAERPEGSISTLTIQRTEQRDSAMYRCASSQGTGTTDTQYFGPGTRLTVL.

This chain connects TRBV6-6 to TRBJ1-2, with 8 positions matching TRBD1. The CDR3 sequence is 15 residues long. The J segment lost 3 bases and the V segment lost 2 bases, leaving 5 bases of the junction unmatched. The germline V gene encodes CDR1 MNHNY and CDR2 SVGAGI (reference sequence). The CDR3 DNA sequence: TGTGCCAGCAGTTACCCCCAGGGGGCAGACTATGGCTACACCTTC. Its translation is CASSYPQGADYGYTF.

The chain combines TRBV6-5 with TRBJ2-3; TRBD2 matches 9 bases. The CDR3 is 16 residues long. J lost 2 bases, V lost 0 bases, and 3 bases had no gene match. Germline CDR1 and CDR2: MNHEY and SVGAGI. CDR3 residues: CASSYSASGTTDTQYF. DNA of the CDR3: TGTGCCAGCAGTTACTCGGCTAGCGGGACCACAGATACGCAGTATTTT.

This clone was seen only a few times. The rearrangement joins TRBV9 to TRBJ2-7; TRBD2 matches at 7 bases. CDR1 is SGDLS, CDR2 YYNGEE, per germline. The CDR3 length is 13 residues. The ends lost 3 bases at V and 4 bases at J; junction bases unmatched: 4. The CDR3 sequence: CASSAGTTYEQYF. CDR3 coding DNA: TGTGCCAGCAGCGCGGGGACTACTTACGAGCAGTACTTC.

The chain joins TRBV6-6 to TRBJ2-3, with D unclear. This CDR3 has 14 residues. Germline assignment: CDR1 MNHNY and CDR2 SVGAGI (reference sequence). V dropped 6 bases and J dropped 2 bases, with 12 bases sitting between them. The CDR3 region is CASSHRGATDTQYF. For the CDR3, the DNA is TGTGCCAGCAGCCACCGTGGAGCCACAGATACGCAGTATTTT.

This clone was detected a few times. The CDR3 spells CASSLVLGATNEKLFF. The DNA of the CDR3 is TGCGCCAGCAGCTTGGTTTTAGGGGCAACTAATGAAAAACTGTTTTTT. This chain links TRBV5-1 with TRBJ1-4, with D possibly TRBD1 on 5 matching bases. The CDR3 runs 16 residues. V was clipped by 0 bases and J by 0 bases, with 9 bases between them. Germline lookup yields CDR1 SGHRS and CDR2 YFSETQ.

This clone was detected only a few times. This chain joins TRBV6-6 and TRBJ2-1; D perhaps matches TRBD2 (5 bases). This CDR3 is 12 amino acids long. Trimming pared 8 bases from V and 8 bases from J, leaving 13 bases between. Germline V gives CDR1 MNHNY, CDR2 SVGAGI (reference sequence). The CDR3 DNA reads TGTGCCAGCGCCTTTCCCGGGGATGAGCAGTTCTTC. Translation: CASAFPGDEQFF.

This sequence joins TRBV27 and TRBJ1-1; 7 bases are a match to TRBD1. The CDR3 loop spans 15 amino acids. The V gene end was trimmed by 5 bases and the J gene end by 1 base; junction bases not matched to a gene: 7. Per the germline V gene, CDR1 is MNHEY and CDR2 is SMNVEV (reference sequence). The CDR3 region is CASSPTGFWNTEAFF. CDR3 bases: TGTGCCAGCAGTCCGACAGGGTTTTGGAACACTGAAGCTTTCTTT.

V is TRBV5-1 and J is TRBJ2-2; 7 bases are shared with TRBD2. The germline CDR1 and CDR2 sequences are SGHRS and YFSETQ. The CDR3 extends over 15 amino acids. V lost 7 bases to trimming and J lost 6 bases; unmatched junction nucleotides: 12. The chain's CDR3 is CASHLIQGGSGELFF. The CDR3, as DNA: TGCGCCAGCCACCTAATCCAGGGAGGGTCCGGGGAGCTGTTTTTT.

V is TRBV11-2 and J is TRBJ2-2; TRBD1 agrees at 9 bases. The CDR3 loop spans 15 amino acids. Germline loops: CDR1 SGHAT, CDR2 FQNNGV. The V segment lost 5 bases and the J segment 0 bases; nucleotides outside the gene matches: 1. CDR3 DNA: TGTGCCAGCAGCAGGACAGGGGCGAACACCGGGGAGCTGTTTTTT. It translates to CASSRTGANTGELFF.

The chain has TRBV7-8 and TRBJ2-7; tentative D call: TRBD1 (6 bases). Trimming cost V 3 bases and J 2 bases, with 14 bases left between them. Germline values: CDR1 SGHVS, CDR2 FQNEAQ. This CDR3 has 15 residues. The CDR3 is CASSFIPDRAYEQYF. The CDR3 DNA reads TGTGCCAGCAGCTTCATTCCGGACAGAGCCTACGAGCAGTACTTC.

This clone was picked up a small number of times. Here the CDR3 DNA reads TGTGCCAGCAGTCTAAACCATTACTACGACTACACCTTC. Encoded protein: CASSLNHYYDYTF. This sequence joins TRBV28 and TRBJ1-2; no clear D gene. Germline V gene lookup returns CDR1 MDHEN and CDR2 SYDVKM. The CDR3 sequence is 13 residues long. Trimming shortened V by 5 bases and J by 10 bases, and 17 bases separated the two germline ends.

This clone came up a few times. V is TRBV5-6 and J is TRBJ1-1; no clear D gene. Germline-derived CDR1 and CDR2 are SGHDT and YYEEEE. V was trimmed by 0 bases and J by 9 bases, leaving 9 bases between them. The CDR3 is 12 amino acids. CDR3 DNA: TGTGCCAGCAGCTTGGCTGCAGGTAAAGCTTTCTTT. Translated, it gives CASSLAAGKAFF.